The clone carrying this T cell receptor beta chain showed up just a few times. This sample stems from a study of T cells in Graves' hyperthyroidism and ophthalmopathy. Study overall: Specimen type is peripheral blood, collected at initial diagnosis prior to any treatment.

Enrolled ophthalmopathy patients presented with a Clinical Activity Score of at least 3, a NOSPECS grade of at least 4, and disease duration under 3 months. Diagnosis relied on clinical symptoms, serum thyroxine and TRAb, thyroid ultrasound and orbital computed tomography. Over 9 ml of fresh peripheral blood supplied the PBMCs. The source material, RNA transcripts, was used to amplify TCR beta CDR3 regions. HTBI primers were used for first-round RT-PCR of the TCR CDR3. Via MiXCR, TCRdb re-called the multiplex PCR reads, giving one row per CDR3 protein. The sample shows 300,000 to 500,000 distinct CDR3 sequences, over 12% of them seen only once. Germline lookup yields CDR1 WNHNN and CDR2 SYGVQD (reference sequence). Germline trimming cut 3 bases from V and 6 bases from J; bases unmatched to any gene: 12. The CDR3 consists of 16 residues.

The TCR comes from a man aged 45-60 years with Graves' ophthalmopathy. The chain combines TRBV10-1 with TRBJ2-7; TRBD2 matches at 9 bases. Sequences were obtained from blood. CDR3 sequence: CASSEASGAATSEQYF. The CDR3 DNA is TGCGCCAGCAGTGAAGCTAGCGGGGCCGCAACGTCCGAGCAGTACTTC.